This T cell receptor (beta chain) was captured in a study of blood T cell repertoires in COVID-19. Study overall: Sample material is recorded as cDNA or gDNA derived from T cells, B-cell-depleted T cells, or PBMCs.

All enrollees were roughly 18 to 95 years old and from about 25 US areas. For recovered donors of Cohort 3, there were two negative PCRs, clearance, or symptom resolution. V was pared by 4 bases and J by 5 bases, with 15 bases between. CDR3 length: 14 amino acids. Germline-derived CDR1 and CDR2 are SEHNR and FQNEAQ (reference sequence). In the original workflow: Amplification of reference gene primers provided the estimated nucleated cell counts. The protocol was immunoSEQ multiplex PCR, while the TCRdb copy is restricted to in-frame clones and leaves out a portion. The V and J calls and clone size come from that table; D and trimming were worked out from the DNA. The sample has roughly 160,000 clones; roughly 87% are singletons.

The sequencing input was PBMCs or T cells enriched from blood (not recorded which). The TCR originated in a man aged 50 to 59 who had recovered from COVID-19. The chain carries TRBV7-9 and TRBJ2-7, with unresolved D. The CDR3 region has the DNA TGTGCCAGCAGCTCCGGCCAACACCGGGACGAGCAGTACTTC. This sequence encodes CASSSGQHRDEQYF.